This T cell receptor beta chain was captured in a study of cytomegalovirus exposure and HLA in healthy donors. The overall study: An early data release held some 85 million unique TCRs from HLA-typed donors.

Comment on this clone: The antigen is not known.

Study-level results: In terms of immune exposure information, only CMV serostatus was available. Investigators reported more than 150 TCR beta chains as tied to cytomegalovirus.

Unrecorded immune exposure was likely among donors, who were nominally healthy when sampled. PCR was performed using 60 Vbeta and 13 Jbeta primers. Only in-frame clones appear in the TCRdb table, and some are missing; sequencing was by immunoSEQ multiplex PCR. The repertoire holds approximately 100,000 clones, about 59% seen once, with around 3.9% in the top ten. The V gene's germline CDR1 is LNHDA and CDR2 SQIVND (reference sequence). This CDR3 spans 17 amino acids. J was trimmed by 0 bases and V by 5 bases; bases with no gene match: 5. The rearrangement links TRBV19 to TRBJ1-6; 9 bases fit TRBD1. What was sequenced was PBMCs. The receptor was isolated from a man between 25 and 39 years old in good health and CMV-seropositive. The CDR3 loop is CASSGPGQGSYNSPLHF. The CDR3 bases are TGTGCCAGTAGTGGGCCGGGACAGGGCTCCTATAATTCACCCCTCCACTTT.